The 8 T cell receptor beta chains below all came from one sample that was sequenced in a study of control samples from healthy donors and cancer patients. Some clones are missing from TCRdb's copy, which holds only in-frame ones; the method was immunoSEQ multiplex PCR. The table lists 140,000 or so clones, around 90% of them singletons, with around 4.9% in the top ten. The sequencing sample was made of blood. These receptors were taken from a man aged 25 to 40 in good health.

V is TRBV30 and J is TRBJ2-2; D remains ambiguous. Trimming took 4 bases from V and 6 from J, leaving 6 bases between them. The CDR3 runs to 11 residues. The germline gives CDR1 GTSNPN, CDR2 SVGIG (reference sequence). The CDR3 DNA is TGTGCCTGGAAAGATCCCGGGGAGCTGTTTTTT. Its protein product is CAWKDPGELFF.

The rearrangement joins TRBV20-1 to TRBJ2-1; TRBD1 matches at 9 bases. CDR1 is DFQATT, CDR2 SNEGSKA, per germline (reference sequence). This CDR3 is 11 amino acids long. The trim removed 5 bases at V and 9 bases at J, leaving 2 bases unmatched. The chain's CDR3 is CSAGDRAEQFF. CDR3 DNA: TGCAGTGCTGGGGACAGGGCTGAGCAGTTCTTC.

This chain joins TRBV7-3 and TRBJ1-1; TRBD1 is a possible D gene (5 bases). Trimming pared 5 bases from V and 0 bases from J, leaving 13 bases between. Germline V gene lookup returns CDR1 SGHTA and CDR2 FQGTGA. The CDR3 covers 15 residues. CDR3 residues: CASSPGRGMNTEAFF. In nucleotides, the CDR3 is TGTGCCAGCAGCCCCGGGAGGGGAATGAACACTGAAGCTTTCTTT.

The chain employs TRBV4-3 and TRBJ1-1; weak D call: TRBD1 (5 bases). The ends were cut back, 4 bases at V and 0 bases at J, with 15 bases in the middle. Germline loops: CDR1 LGHNA, CDR2 YSLEER. The CDR3 is 16 residues long. This CDR3 is CASSLQSGRMNTEAFF. CDR3 sequence (DNA): TGCGCCAGCAGCCTCCAATCGGGACGTATGAACACTGAAGCTTTCTTT.

The J gene is TRBJ2-3, the V gene TRBV5-8; D possibly matches TRBD1 or TRBD2 (6 bases each). With 7 bases removed from V and 1 base from J, the gap between germline ends came to 13 bases. The germline gives CDR1 SGHTS, CDR2 YDEGEE. The CDR3 is 14 residues long. The CDR3 sequence: CASLKGGGTDTQYF. The CDR3 coding sequence is TGTGCCAGCCTCAAGGGGGGCGGCACAGATACGCAGTATTTT.

V and J are TRBV5-1 and TRBJ1-1; 10 bases fit TRBD1. J was trimmed by 7 bases and V by 1 base; bases with no gene match: 4. CDR3 length: 14 amino acids. From germline, CDR1 is SGHRS and CDR2 YFSETQ. The CDR3 DNA sequence: TGCGCCAGCAGCTTGACGGGACAGGGGATTGAAGCTTTCTTT. The encoded protein is CASSLTGQGIEAFF.

The rearrangement joins TRBV5-4 to TRBJ2-1, with 10 bases lining up with TRBD2. The CDR3 length is 15 residues. CDR1 is SGHNT, CDR2 YYREEE, per germline (reference sequence). The trim removed 4 bases at V and 7 bases at J, leaving 8 bases unmatched. CDR3 residues: CASSPAGLAANEQFF. In DNA form, the CDR3 reads TGTGCCAGCAGCCCGGCCGGACTAGCGGCAAATGAGCAGTTCTTC.

The chain combines TRBV7-8 with TRBJ2-3; 7 bases fit TRBD1. The CDR3 contains 15 residues. Germline values: CDR1 SGHVS, CDR2 FQNEAQ. V trimming: 0 bases; J trimming: 4 bases; junction bases outside the gene matches: 4. The CDR3 DNA reads as TGTGCCAGCAGCTTAGCTTCTCAGGGGGCAGATACGCAGTATTTT. The encoded protein is CASSLASQGADTQYF.